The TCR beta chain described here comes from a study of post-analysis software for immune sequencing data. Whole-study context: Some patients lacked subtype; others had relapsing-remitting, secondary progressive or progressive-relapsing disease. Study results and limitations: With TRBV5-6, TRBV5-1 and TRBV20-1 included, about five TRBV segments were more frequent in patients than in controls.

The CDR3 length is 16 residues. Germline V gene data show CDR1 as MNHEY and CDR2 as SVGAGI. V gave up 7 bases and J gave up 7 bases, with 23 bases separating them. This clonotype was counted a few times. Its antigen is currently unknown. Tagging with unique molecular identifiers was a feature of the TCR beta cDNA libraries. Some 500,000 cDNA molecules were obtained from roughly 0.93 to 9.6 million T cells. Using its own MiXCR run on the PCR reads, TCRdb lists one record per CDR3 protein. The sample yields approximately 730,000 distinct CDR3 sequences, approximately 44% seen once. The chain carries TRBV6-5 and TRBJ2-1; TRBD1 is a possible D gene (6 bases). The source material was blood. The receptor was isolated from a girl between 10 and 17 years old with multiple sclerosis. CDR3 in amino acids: CASTSSQGPYGNEQFF. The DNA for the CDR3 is TGTGCCAGCACATCCTCACAGGGACCCTATGGGAATGAGCAGTTCTTC.